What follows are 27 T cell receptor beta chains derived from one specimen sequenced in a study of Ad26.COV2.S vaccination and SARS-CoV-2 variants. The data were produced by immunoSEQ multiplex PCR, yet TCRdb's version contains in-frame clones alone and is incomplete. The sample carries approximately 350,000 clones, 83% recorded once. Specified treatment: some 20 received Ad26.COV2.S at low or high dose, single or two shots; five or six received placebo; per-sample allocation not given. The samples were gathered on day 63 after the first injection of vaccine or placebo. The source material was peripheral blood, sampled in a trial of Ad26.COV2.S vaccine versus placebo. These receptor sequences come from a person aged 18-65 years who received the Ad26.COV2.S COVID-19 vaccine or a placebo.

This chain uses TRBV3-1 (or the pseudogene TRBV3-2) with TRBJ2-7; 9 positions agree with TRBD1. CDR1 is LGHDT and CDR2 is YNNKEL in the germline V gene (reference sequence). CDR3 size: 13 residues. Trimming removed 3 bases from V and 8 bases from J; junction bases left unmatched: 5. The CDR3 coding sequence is TGTGCCAGCAGCCATGCGGACAGGGGCAAGCAGTACTTC. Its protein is CASSHADRGKQYF.

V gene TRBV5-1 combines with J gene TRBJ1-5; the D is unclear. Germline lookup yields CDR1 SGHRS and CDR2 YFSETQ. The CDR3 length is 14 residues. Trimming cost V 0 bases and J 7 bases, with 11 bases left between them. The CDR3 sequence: CASSLDSGIQPQHF. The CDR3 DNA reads TGCGCCAGCAGCTTGGATTCCGGGATCCAGCCCCAGCATTTT.

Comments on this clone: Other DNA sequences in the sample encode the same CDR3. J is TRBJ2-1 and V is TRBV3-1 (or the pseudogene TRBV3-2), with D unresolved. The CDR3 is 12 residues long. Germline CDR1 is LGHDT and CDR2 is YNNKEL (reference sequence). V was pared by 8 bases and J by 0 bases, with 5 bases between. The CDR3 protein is CASSFSYNEQFF. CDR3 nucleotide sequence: TGTGCCAGCTCCTTCTCCTACAATGAGCAGTTCTTC.

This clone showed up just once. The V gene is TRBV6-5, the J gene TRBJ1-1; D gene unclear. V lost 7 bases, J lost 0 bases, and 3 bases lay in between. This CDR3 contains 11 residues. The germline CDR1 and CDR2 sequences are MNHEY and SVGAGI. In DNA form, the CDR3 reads TGTGCCAGCAAACTGAACACTGAAGCTTTCTTT. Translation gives CASKLNTEAFF.

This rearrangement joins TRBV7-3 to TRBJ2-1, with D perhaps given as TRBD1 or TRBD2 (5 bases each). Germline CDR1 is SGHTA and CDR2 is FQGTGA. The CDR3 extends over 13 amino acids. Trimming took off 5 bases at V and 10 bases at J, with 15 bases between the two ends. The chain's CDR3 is CASSRTAWGEQFF. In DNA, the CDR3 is TGTGCCAGCAGCCGGACTGCCTGGGGGGAGCAGTTCTTC.

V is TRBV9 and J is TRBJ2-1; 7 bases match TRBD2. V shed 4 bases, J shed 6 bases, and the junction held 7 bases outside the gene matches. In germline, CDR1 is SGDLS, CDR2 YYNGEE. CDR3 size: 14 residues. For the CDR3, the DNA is TGTGCCAGCAGCTCGAGACTAGCATCCAATGAGCAGTTCTTC. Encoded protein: CASSSRLASNEQFF.

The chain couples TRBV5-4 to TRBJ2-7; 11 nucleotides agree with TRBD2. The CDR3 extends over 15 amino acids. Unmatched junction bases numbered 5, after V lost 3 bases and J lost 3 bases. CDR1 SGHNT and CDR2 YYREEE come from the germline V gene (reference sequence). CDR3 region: CASSSPGTSGYEQYF. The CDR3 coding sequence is TGTGCCAGCAGCTCCCCAGGGACTAGCGGCTACGAGCAGTACTTC.

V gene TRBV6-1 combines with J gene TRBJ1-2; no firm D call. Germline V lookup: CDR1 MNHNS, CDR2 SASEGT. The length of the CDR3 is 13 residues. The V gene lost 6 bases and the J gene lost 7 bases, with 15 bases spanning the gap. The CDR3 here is CASSPTEASGYTF. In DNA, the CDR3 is TGTGCCAGCAGCCCTACAGAGGCCAGTGGCTACACCTTC.

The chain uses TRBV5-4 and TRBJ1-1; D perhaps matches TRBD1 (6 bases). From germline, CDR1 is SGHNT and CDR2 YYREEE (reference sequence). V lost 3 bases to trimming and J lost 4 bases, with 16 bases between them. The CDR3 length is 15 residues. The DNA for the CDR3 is TGTGCCAGCAGCTCTGGTGGGACATTAGCCACTGAAGCTTTCTTT. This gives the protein CASSSGGTLATEAFF.

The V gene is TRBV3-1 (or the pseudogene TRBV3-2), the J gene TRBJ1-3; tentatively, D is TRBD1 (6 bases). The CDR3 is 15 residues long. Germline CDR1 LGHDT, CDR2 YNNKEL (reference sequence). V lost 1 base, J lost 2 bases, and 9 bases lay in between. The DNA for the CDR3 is TGTGCCAGCAGCCAAGGGGACATAACTGGAAACACCATATATTTT. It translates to CASSQGDITGNTIYF.

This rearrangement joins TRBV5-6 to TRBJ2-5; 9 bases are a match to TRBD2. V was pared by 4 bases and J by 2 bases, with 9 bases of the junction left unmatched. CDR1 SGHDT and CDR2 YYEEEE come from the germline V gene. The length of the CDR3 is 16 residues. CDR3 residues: CASSLGASGEQETQYF. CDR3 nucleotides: TGTGCCAGCAGCCTTGGGGCTAGCGGGGAACAAGAGACCCAGTACTTC.

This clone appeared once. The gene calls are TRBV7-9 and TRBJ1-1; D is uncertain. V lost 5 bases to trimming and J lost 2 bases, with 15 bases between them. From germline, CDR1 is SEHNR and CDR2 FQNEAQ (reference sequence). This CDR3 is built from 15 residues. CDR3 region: CASSPTDGPNTEAFF. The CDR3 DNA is TGTGCCAGCAGCCCCACCGACGGACCCAACACTGAAGCTTTCTTT.

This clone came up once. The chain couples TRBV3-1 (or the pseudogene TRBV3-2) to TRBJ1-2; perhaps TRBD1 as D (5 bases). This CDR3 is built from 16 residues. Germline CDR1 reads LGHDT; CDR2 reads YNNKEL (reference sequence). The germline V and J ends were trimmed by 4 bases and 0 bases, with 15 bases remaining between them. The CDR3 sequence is CASSRKSGTTNYGYTF. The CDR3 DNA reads TGTGCCAGCAGCCGGAAGAGTGGGACTACTAACTATGGCTACACCTTC.

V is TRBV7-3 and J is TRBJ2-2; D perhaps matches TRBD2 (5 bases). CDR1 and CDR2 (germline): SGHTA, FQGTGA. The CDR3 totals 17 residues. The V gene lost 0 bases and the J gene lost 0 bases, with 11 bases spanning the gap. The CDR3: CASSLTGGQANTGELFF. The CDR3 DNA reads TGTGCCAGCAGCTTAACAGGAGGTCAAGCGAACACCGGGGAGCTGTTTTTT.

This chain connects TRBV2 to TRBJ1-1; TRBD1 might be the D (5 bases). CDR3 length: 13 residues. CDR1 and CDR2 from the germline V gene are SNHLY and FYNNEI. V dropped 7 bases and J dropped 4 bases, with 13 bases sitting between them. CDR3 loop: CASTRDQPTEAFF. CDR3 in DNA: TGTGCCAGCACTCGGGACCAACCCACTGAAGCTTTCTTT.

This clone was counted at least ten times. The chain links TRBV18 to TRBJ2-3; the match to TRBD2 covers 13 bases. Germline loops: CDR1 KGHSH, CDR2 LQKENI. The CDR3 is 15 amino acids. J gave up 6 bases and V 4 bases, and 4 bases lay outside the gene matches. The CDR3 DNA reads TGTGCCAGCTCACGACTAGCGGGGGGTGTCGATACGCAGTATTTT. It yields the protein CASSRLAGGVDTQYF.

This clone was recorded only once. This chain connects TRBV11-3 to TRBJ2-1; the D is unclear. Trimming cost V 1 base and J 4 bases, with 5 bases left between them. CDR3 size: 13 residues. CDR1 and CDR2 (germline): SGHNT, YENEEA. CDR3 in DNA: TGTGCCAGCAGCTTAGTAGGGTACAATGAGCAGTTCTTC. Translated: CASSLVGYNEQFF.

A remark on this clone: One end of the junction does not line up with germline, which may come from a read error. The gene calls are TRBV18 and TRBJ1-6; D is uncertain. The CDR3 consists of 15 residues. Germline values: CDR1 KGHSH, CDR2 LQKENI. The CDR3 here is CASSPDASQDSLLHF. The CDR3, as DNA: TGTGCCAGCTCACCAGATGCCTCGCAGGATTCACTCCTCCACTTT.

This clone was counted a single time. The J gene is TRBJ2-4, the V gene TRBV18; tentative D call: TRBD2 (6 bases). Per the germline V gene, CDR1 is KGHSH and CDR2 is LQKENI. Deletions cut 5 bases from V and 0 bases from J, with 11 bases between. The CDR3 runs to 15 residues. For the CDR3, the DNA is TGTGCCAGCTCAAAACCCGGGGGAGCCAAAAACATTCAGTACTTC. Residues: CASSKPGGAKNIQYF.

CDR3 sequence: CASTLLAVLTDTQYF. The CDR3 DNA follows: TGTGCCAGCACCTTACTAGCGGTCCTCACAGATACGCAGTATTTT. The chain couples TRBV2 to TRBJ2-3, with 8 bases fitting TRBD2. The CDR3 contains 15 residues. Germline lookup yields CDR1 SNHLY and CDR2 FYNNEI. With 7 bases clipped from V and 2 bases from J, the junction kept 8 bases outside the gene matches.

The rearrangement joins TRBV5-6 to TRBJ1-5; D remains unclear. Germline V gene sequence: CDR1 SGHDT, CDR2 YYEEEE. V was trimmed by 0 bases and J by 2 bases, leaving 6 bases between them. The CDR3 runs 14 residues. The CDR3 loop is CASSLGTGNQPQHF. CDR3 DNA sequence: TGTGCCAGCAGCTTGGGCACGGGCAATCAGCCCCAGCATTTT.

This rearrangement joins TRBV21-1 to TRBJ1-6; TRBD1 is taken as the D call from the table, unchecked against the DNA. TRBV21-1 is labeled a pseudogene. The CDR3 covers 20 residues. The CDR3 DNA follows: TGTGCCAGCAGCAAAGATAGTAAAGGGGGCGAGGGTTCCTATAATTCACCCCTCCACTTT. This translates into CASSKDSKGGEGSYNSPLHF.

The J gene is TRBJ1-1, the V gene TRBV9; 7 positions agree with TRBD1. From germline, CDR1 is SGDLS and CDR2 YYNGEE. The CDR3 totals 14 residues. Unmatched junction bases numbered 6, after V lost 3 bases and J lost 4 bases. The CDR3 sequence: CASSETGETTEAFF. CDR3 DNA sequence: TGTGCCAGCAGCGAAACAGGGGAGACCACTGAAGCTTTCTTT.

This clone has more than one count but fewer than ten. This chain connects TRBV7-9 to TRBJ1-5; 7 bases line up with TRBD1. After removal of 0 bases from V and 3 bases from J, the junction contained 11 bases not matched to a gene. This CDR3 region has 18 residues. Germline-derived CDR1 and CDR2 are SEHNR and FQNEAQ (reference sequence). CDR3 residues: CASSLAGQGGVVNQPQHF. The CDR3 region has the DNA TGTGCCAGCAGCTTAGCAGGGCAGGGGGGAGTCGTCAATCAGCCCCAGCATTTT.

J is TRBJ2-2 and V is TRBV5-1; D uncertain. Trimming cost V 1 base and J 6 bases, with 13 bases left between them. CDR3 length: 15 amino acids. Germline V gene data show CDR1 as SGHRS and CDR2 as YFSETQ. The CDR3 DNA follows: TGCGCCAGCAGCTTGAGTCAGGTACCGGCCGGGGAGCTGTTTTTT. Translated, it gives CASSLSQVPAGELFF.

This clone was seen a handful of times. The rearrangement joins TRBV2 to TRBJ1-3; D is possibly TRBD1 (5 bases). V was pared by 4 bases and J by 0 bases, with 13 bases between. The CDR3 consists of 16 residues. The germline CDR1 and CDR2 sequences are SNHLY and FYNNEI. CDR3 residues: CASSVLGTSSGNTIYF. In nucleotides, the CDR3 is TGTGCCAGCAGTGTACTAGGGACGAGCTCTGGAAACACCATATATTTT.

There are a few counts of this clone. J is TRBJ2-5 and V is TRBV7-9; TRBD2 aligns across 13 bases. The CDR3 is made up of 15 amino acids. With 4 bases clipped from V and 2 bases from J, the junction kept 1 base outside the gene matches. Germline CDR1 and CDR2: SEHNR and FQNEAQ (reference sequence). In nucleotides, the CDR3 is TGTGCCAGCAGCTGGGGACTAGCGGGGCAAGAGACCCAGTACTTC. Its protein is CASSWGLAGQETQYF.